This TCR beta chain was identified during a study of T cells after yellow fever vaccination. This clonotype has more than one count but fewer than ten. The antigen is unknown. The 5'RACE template-switching step produced TCR cDNA and added a universal primer site and UMIs. Each CDR3 protein gets one entry after TCRdb re-called the 5' RACE reads with MiXCR. The sample shows 450,000 to 650,000 distinct CDR3 sequences, roughly 13% of them seen only once. Per germline, CDR1 SGDLS and CDR2 YYNGEE. The CDR3 loop spans 14 amino acids. V lost 4 bases and J 2 bases, leaving 13 bases between the germline ends. Study conclusions and caveats: FACS-sorted repertoires could contain abundant clonotypes contaminating from the bulk population. Most primary-vaccination clones recurred post-booster (roughly 96% CD4, roughly 87% CD8).

The TCR sequence derives from a man aged 25-45 years who received the YFV17D yellow fever vaccine. The material was PBMCs, obtained on the day of the yellow fever booster vaccination. The chain carries TRBV9 and TRBJ2-7, with D tentatively TRBD1 (5 bases). CDR3: CASSPSRVPYEQYF. Written as DNA, the CDR3 is TGTGCCAGCAGCCCCTCCAGGGTACCCTACGAGCAGTACTTC.